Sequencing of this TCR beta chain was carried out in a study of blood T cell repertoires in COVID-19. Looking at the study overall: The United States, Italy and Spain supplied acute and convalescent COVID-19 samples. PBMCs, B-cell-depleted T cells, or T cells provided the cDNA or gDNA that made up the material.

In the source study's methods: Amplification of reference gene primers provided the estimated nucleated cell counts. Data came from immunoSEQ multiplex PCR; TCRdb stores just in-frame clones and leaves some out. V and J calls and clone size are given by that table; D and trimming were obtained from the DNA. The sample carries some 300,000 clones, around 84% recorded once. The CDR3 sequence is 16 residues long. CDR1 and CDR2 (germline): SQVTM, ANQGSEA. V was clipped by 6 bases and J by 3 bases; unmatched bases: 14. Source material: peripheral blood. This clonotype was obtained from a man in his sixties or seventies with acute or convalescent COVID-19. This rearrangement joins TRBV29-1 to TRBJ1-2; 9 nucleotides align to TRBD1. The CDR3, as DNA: TGCAGCGTGCCCGGGACAGGGCTACGGGGGGACTATGGCTACACCTTC. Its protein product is CSVPGTGLRGDYGYTF.